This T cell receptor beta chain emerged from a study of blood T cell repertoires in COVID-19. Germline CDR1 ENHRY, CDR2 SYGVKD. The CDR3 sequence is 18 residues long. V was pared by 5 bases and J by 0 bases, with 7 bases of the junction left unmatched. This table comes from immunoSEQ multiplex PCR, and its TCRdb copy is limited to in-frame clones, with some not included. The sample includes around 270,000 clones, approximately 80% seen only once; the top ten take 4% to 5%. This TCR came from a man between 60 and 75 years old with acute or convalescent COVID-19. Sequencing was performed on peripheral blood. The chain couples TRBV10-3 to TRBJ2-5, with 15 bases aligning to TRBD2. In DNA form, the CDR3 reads TGTGCCATCAGTCCCGGACTAGCGGGAGGGCCAAACCAAGAGACCCAGTACTTC. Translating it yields CAISPGLAGGPNQETQYF.